A selection of T cell receptor beta chains follows, all from one sample in a study of monozygotic twins with cystic fibrosis. The data were produced by immunoSEQ multiplex PCR, yet TCRdb's version contains in-frame clones alone and is incomplete. The sample lists roughly 25,000 clones, 96% seen once, with approximately 3% in the top ten. The specimen was blood. Receptor source: a girl aged 2 to 9 with cystic fibrosis. Each CDR3 is given with its conserved first and last residue. A D gene is named only where the DNA matches it firmly. Only part of the rows carry a size: once, few, many, or a class if the clone is expanded.

CDR3 DNA,CDR3 protein,CDR3 length,V gene,J gene,clone size,D gene
TGTGCCAGCAGCTGGCGGGGGCACACTGAAGCTTTCTTT,CASSWRGHTEAFF,13,TRBV4-2,TRBJ1-1,NA,NA
TGTGCCAGCAGCTTAAGACCCAGGGGTCGATCTAATGAAAAACTGTTTTTT,CASSLRPRGRSNEKLFF,17,TRBV7-2,TRBJ1-4,NA,NA
TGTGCCAGCAGTTTACCTCAGGACACCGGGGAGCTGTTTTTT,CASSLPQDTGELFF,14,TRBV27,TRBJ2-2,NA,NA
TGTGCCAGCAGTTACTCGAATAGTCGAATCGGGGAGCTGTTTTTT,CASSYSNSRIGELFF,15,TRBV6-5,TRBJ2-2,NA,NA
TGTGCCAGCAGCTTGAAACTATCAGGCTACACCTTC,CASSLKLSGYTF,12,TRBV6-5,TRBJ1-2,NA,NA
TGTGCCAGCAGTCCCGAGCGGGAGGGCCGCGGTGAGCAGTTCTTC,CASSPEREGRGEQFF,15,TRBV27,TRBJ2-1,NA,TRBD2
TGTGCCAGCAGCCGAGGGGACCCGACGCACTACGAGCAGTACTTC,CASSRGDPTHYEQYF,15,TRBV7-2,TRBJ2-7,NA,NA
TGTGCCAGCAGTTACCAGGGTACCGGGGCCAACGTCCTGACTTTC,CASSYQGTGANVLTF,15,TRBV27,TRBJ2-6,NA,NA
TGTGCCATCAGTACTCCAGGGGCTAGTAGCTACGAGCAGTACTTC,CAISTPGASSYEQYF,15,TRBV10-3,TRBJ2-7,NA,NA
TGTGCCAGCAGCCCCTTTATGAACACTGAAGCTTTCTTT,CASSPFMNTEAFF,13,TRBV7-2,TRBJ1-1,NA,NA
TGTGCCAGCAGCTTAACTGGCCCCGGACGCGGCGATGAAAAACTGTTTTTT,CASSLTGPGRGDEKLFF,17,TRBV7-3,TRBJ1-4,NA,NA
TGTGCCAGTAGTGCGCGAGGGGGCACCTACAATGAGCAGTTCTTC,CASSARGGTYNEQFF,15,TRBV19,TRBJ2-1,NA,TRBD1
TGTGCCAGCAGCTTGTACTCGGGAGGGGTTTCCTACAATGAGCAGTTCTTC,CASSLYSGGVSYNEQFF,17,TRBV11-2,TRBJ2-1,NA,TRBD2
TGTGCCAGCAGCTCAAATCAGCGGGAGGCGCGGAACACCGGGGAGCTGTTTTTT,CASSSNQREARNTGELFF,18,TRBV9,TRBJ2-2,NA,TRBD2
TGTGCCATAGCAAGGGGGACAGGTACAGATACGCAGTATTTT,CAIARGTGTDTQYF,14,TRBV2,TRBJ2-3,NA,TRBD1
TGTGCCAGCAGCCAAGACCTGGGACAGGCGAACACTGAAGCTTTCTTT,CASSQDLGQANTEAFF,16,TRBV14,TRBJ1-1,NA,TRBD1
TGTGCCAGCAGCCTCCCAGGGACTTATGGCTACACCTTC,CASSLPGTYGYTF,13,TRBV13,TRBJ1-2,NA,NA
TGTGCCAGCAGCCAAGATCTAGCGGGAGGAGACAAAAACATTCAGTACTTC,CASSQDLAGGDKNIQYF,17,TRBV4-2,TRBJ2-4,NA,TRBD2
TGTGCCAGCAGCTGGGAGCAGGCGTGGACGGGGGAGACCCAGTACTTC,CASSWEQAWTGETQYF,16,TRBV7-2,TRBJ2-5,NA,NA
TGCGCCAGCAGCCAACAGGTGAACACCGGGGAGCTGTTTTTT,CASSQQVNTGELFF,14,TRBV4-3,TRBJ2-2,NA,NA
TGCGCCAGCAAAGAAGAGACAGGGTACTATGGCTACACCTTC,CASKEETGYYGYTF,14,TRBV5-1,TRBJ1-2,NA,TRBD1
TGTGCCACCAGCACAAGAACACAACCTGGAAACACCATATATTTT,CATSTRTQPGNTIYF,15,TRBV15,TRBJ1-3,NA,NA
TGTGCCAGCACCGACCGACTAGCAGTATCCTACGAGCAGTACTTC,CASTDRLAVSYEQYF,15,TRBV6-6,TRBJ2-7,NA,TRBD2
TGTGCCAGCAGCGACGGGGGCCTGGCTAATGAAAAACTGTTTTTT,CASSDGGLANEKLFF,15,TRBV9,TRBJ1-4,NA,NA
TGTGCCAGCATTTCTAACAGGGGTCCATCCTACGAGCAGTACTTC,CASISNRGPSYEQYF,15,TRBV27,TRBJ2-7,NA,TRBD1
TGTGCCAGCAGCCCCGGGGTAGGGACAGGGCTTGCCTACGAGCAGTACTTC,CASSPGVGTGLAYEQYF,17,TRBV7-2,TRBJ2-7,NA,TRBD1
TGTGCCAGCAGCGTAGCTACTTACACAGATACGCAGTATTTT,CASSVATYTDTQYF,14,TRBV9,TRBJ2-3,NA,NA
TGTGCCAGCAGTGCACAGGGGTTCGGGACTGAAGCTTTCTTT,CASSAQGFGTEAFF,14,TRBV2,TRBJ1-1,NA,TRBD1
TGTGCCAGCAGCCGACAGGGTCCGGACTCTGGAAACACCATATATTTT,CASSRQGPDSGNTIYF,16,TRBV5-5,TRBJ1-3,NA,TRBD1
TGTGCCAGCAGCGCTTGGACAGGGGGCAATGAGCAGTTCTTC,CASSAWTGGNEQFF,14,TRBV9,TRBJ2-1,NA,TRBD1
TGTGCCAGCTCAACTACAACGAACTTCGGCGGGGAGCTGTTTTTT,CASSTTTNFGGELFF,15,TRBV18,TRBJ2-2,NA,NA
TGTGCCAGCAGCTCCAGGACTAGGGGCCAAGAGACCCAGTACTTC,CASSSRTRGQETQYF,15,TRBV7-2,TRBJ2-5,NA,TRBD2
TGTGCCAGTAGTCCGTCTTATGATGAAGCTTTCTTT,CASSPSYDEAFF,12,TRBV19,TRBJ1-1,NA,NA
TGTGCCAGCAGTCCACCCGAGGACACTGAAGCTTTCTTT,CASSPPEDTEAFF,13,TRBV6-5,TRBJ1-1,NA,NA
TGTGCCAGCAGCAAAGTTGAGGGGACTTGGGAATACAATGAGCAGTTCTTC,CASSKVEGTWEYNEQFF,17,TRBV21-1,TRBJ2-1,once,NA
TGCGCCAGCAGCTTGGGCGGACAAGAGCAGTACTTC,CASSLGGQEQYF,12,TRBV5-1,TRBJ2-7,NA,NA
TGTGCCAGCAGCGTCCCGCGGGCAGGGGACACTGAAGCTTTCTTT,CASSVPRAGDTEAFF,15,TRBV9,TRBJ1-1,NA,NA
TGTGCCAGCAGCGACTGGAGTAGATGGTACACCTTC,CASSDWSRWYTF,12,TRBV28,TRBJ1-2,NA,NA
TGTGCCAGCAGCTTAGATCAGGCTAGTTACGAGCAGTACTTC,CASSLDQASYEQYF,14,TRBV11-2,TRBJ2-7,NA,NA
TGTGCCAGCAGTCGACAGGGCACTAACTATGGCTACACCTTC,CASSRQGTNYGYTF,14,TRBV28,TRBJ1-2,NA,TRBD1
TGTGCCAGCAGTTCCAGAGGTGAGCAGTTCTTC,CASSSRGEQFF,11,TRBV6-5,TRBJ2-1,NA,NA
TGTGCCAGCAATGTCCAGAACTATGGCTACACCTTC,CASNVQNYGYTF,12,TRBV28,TRBJ1-2,NA,NA
TGTGCTAGTGGTCCCATTACGAACACTGAAGCTTTCTTT,CASGPITNTEAFF,13,TRBV12-5,TRBJ1-1,NA,NA
TGTGCCAGCAGCTTAGCGATGGCCGCCGCGCTCTCTGGAAACACCATATATTTT,CASSLAMAAALSGNTIYF,18,TRBV7-2,TRBJ1-3,NA,NA